These T cell receptor beta chains were read from a single sample in a study of T cells in localized non-small cell lung cancer. Data came from immunoSEQ multiplex PCR; TCRdb stores just in-frame clones and leaves some out. Among around 130,000 clones, around 90% were seen once, and the ten largest hold approximately 1.5%. This sample comprised peripheral blood, obtained before any cancer treatment. The receptors were gathered from a female donor older than 55 with stage I lung adenocarcinoma. The CDR3 runs from the conserved cysteine through the conserved F or W. D genes are given only for firm matches. Size tells how often a clone was seen (once, few, many) or the class of an expanded clone, and some rows leave it out.

V gene	J gene	clone size	D gene	CDR3 DNA	CDR3 protein
TRBV11-1	TRBJ2-7	once	TRBD1	TGTGCCAGCAGCTTCGTAACCTTGGACAGGAAGTTCTTC	CASSFVTLDRKFF
TRBV5-1	TRBJ2-3	-	TRBD2	TGCGCCAGCAGCTTGGATGGGACTAGCGGGAGCGCTCAGTATTTT	CASSLDGTSGSAQYF
TRBV2	TRBJ2-7	-	-	TGTGCCGCTGCCGCCAGGAGGGGCGACGAGCAGTACTTC	CAAAARRGDEQYF
TRBV9	TRBJ2-1	-	-	TGTGCCAGCACCTACACGGGACTCAGTACAAGTGAGCAGTTCTTC	CASTYTGLSTSEQFF
TRBV9	TRBJ2-3	-	TRBD1	TGTGCCAGCAGCGTAGTAGGGACAGGGTTTTCAGATACGCAGTATTTT	CASSVVGTGFSDTQYF
TRBV27	TRBJ1-3	few	-	TGTGCCAGCAGTTTCACCCGCTCTGGAAACACCATATATTTT	CASSFTRSGNTIYF
TRBV11-2	TRBJ1-1	-	-	TGTGCCAGCAGCTTAGAGGGACCTAAGGGGACGACGGAAGCTTTCTTT	CASSLEGPKGTTEAFF
TRBV10-2	TRBJ1-3	once	-	TGCGCCAGCAGTGAAGGAGGGGGAAACACCATATATTTT	CASSEGGGNTIYF
TRBV11-2	TRBJ2-1	-	-	TGTGCCAGCAGCTTAGACGGTTCCTCCTACAATGAGCAGTTCTTC	CASSLDGSSYNEQFF
TRBV21-1	TRBJ2-7	-	-	TGTGCCAGCAGCAACGGTGCGGGAGACGGCGAGCAGTACTTC	CASSNGAGDGEQYF
TRBV10-1	TRBJ2-7	few	-	TGCGCCAGCATGACGGGCCAGTACTTC	CASMTGQYF
TRBV4-2	TRBJ1-1	-	-	TGTGCCAGCAGCCAAGTAATTATCTTAAGGTGGGACACTGAAGCTTTCTTT	CASSQVIILRWDTEAFF
TRBV28	TRBJ1-1	-	-	TGTGCCAGCAGTTTGCCGGCGTGGACTGAAGCTTTCTTT	CASSLPAWTEAFF
TRBV28	TRBJ1-2	-	-	TGTGCCAGCAGTTCCACGGACTATGGCTACACCTTC	CASSSTDYGYTF
TRBV7-2	TRBJ1-4	once	-	TGTGCCAGCAGCTTACAGGGAATTAATGAAAAACTGTTTTTT	CASSLQGINEKLFF
TRBV7-3	TRBJ1-1	-	-	TGTGCCAGCAGCTTATTTGGCACCGGGACTGAAGCTTTCTTT	CASSLFGTGTEAFF
TRBV27	TRBJ2-1	-	-	TGTGCCACCGGAAACAGGGTCTCGTCGTGGAGCGATGAGCAGTTCTTC	CATGNRVSSWSDEQFF
TRBV27	TRBJ2-1	-	TRBD2	TGTGCCAGCAGTTTGGGAGGACTAGCCTTCGATGAGCAGTTCTTC	CASSLGGLAFDEQFF
TRBV7-2	TRBJ2-1	-	-	TGTGCCAGCGGGCCTAGGGGCTACAATGAGCAGTTCTTC	CASGPRGYNEQFF
TRBV9	TRBJ1-2	-	-	TGTGCCAGCAGCGTAGATCCGGGGGGGCGCTACACCTTC	CASSVDPGGRYTF
TRBV4-2	TRBJ2-5	-	TRBD2	TGTGCCAGCAGCCAAGGTGGTAGCGGGAGGCAAGAGACCCAGTACTTC	CASSQGGSGRQETQYF
TRBV7-3	TRBJ2-6	-	TRBD1	TGTGCCAGCAGTCCAGGGGGCGCGACTGGGGCCAACGTCCTGACTTTC	CASSPGGATGANVLTF
TRBV6-1	TRBJ2-2	-	TRBD2	TGTGCCAGCACACTAGCGGTAAACACCGGGGAGCTGTTTTTT	CASTLAVNTGELFF
TRBV7-6	TRBJ1-4	-	-	TGTGCCAGCAGCTTAGGGTTGGCAGGGAGAAATGAAAAACTGTTTTTT	CASSLGLAGRNEKLFF
TRBV4-1	TRBJ2-1	once	TRBD2	TGCGCCAGCAGCCAACCTAGCGGGCGCTACAATGAGCAGTTCTTC	CASSQPSGRYNEQFF
TRBV1	TRBJ2-7	-	-	TGCACCAGCAGCCAAGTGTCTAAGGACACCTCCTACGAGCAGTACTTC	CTSSQVSKDTSYEQYF
TRBV5-8	TRBJ2-1	once	TRBD2	TGTGCCAGCAGCTTGGGCGGGAGGGCCTACGGTGAGCAGTTCTTC	CASSLGGRAYGEQFF
TRBV28	TRBJ1-3	-	-	TGTGCCAGCAACTACGGCGGAACCTCTGGAAACACCATATATTTT	CASNYGGTSGNTIYF
TRBV6-8	TRBJ2-2	-	TRBD2	TGTGCCAGCTCTCTCGCCTGGCGGGAGGGGGAGGGGGAGCTGTTTTTT	CASSLAWREGEGELFF
TRBV11-2	TRBJ1-3	-	-	TGTGCCAGCAGCACCACGGCGGTTACTGGAAACACCATATATTTT	CASSTTAVTGNTIYF
TRBV29-1	TRBJ1-3	-	-	TGCAGCGTTTCCTCGGGTTCTGGAAACACCATATATTTT	CSVSSGSGNTIYF
TRBV6-5	TRBJ2-1	-	-	TGTGCCAGCAGCCGGGGACTGTACTCCTCAAATGAGCAGTTCTTC	CASSRGLYSSNEQFF
TRBV21-1	TRBJ1-5	once	-	TGTGCCAGCAGCCCCCGGGACAGGGATCATCAGCCCCAGCATTTT	CASSPRDRDHQPQHF
TRBV13	TRBJ2-1	-	TRBD2	TGTGCCAGCAGCTCCGGGACTAGCGGGATCAATGAGCAGTTCTTC	CASSSGTSGINEQFF
TRBV5-1	TRBJ2-7	-	-	TGCGCCAGCAGCTCTCGACAGGATTACTACGAGCAGTACTTC	CASSSRQDYYEQYF
TRBV5-1	TRBJ2-1	-	-	TGCGCCAGCAGCTTGGATTTAGCCCCTGGGTACAATGAGCAGTTCTTC	CASSLDLAPGYNEQFF
TRBV9	TRBJ2-7	-	-	TGTGCCAGCAGCGCCACCACAGGGAATCTCGGCGAGCAGTACTTC	CASSATTGNLGEQYF
TRBV6-1	TRBJ1-2	-	-	TGTGCCAGCAGTGAAGCGCTTCGACAGAGCTATGGCTACACCTTC	CASSEALRQSYGYTF
TRBV28	TRBJ2-7	-	-	TGTGCCAGCAGTTCCGAAGGCAGGGTAACCTACGAGCAGTACTTC	CASSSEGRVTYEQYF
TRBV5-6	TRBJ1-2	-	-	TGTGCCAGCAGCCCGGGATCGGCAGCCGGCTACACCTTC	CASSPGSAAGYTF
TRBV27	TRBJ2-1	-	TRBD1	TGTGCCAGTAAGACAGGGCTCTACAATGAGCAGTTCTTC	CASKTGLYNEQFF
TRBV9	TRBJ1-5	many	TRBD1	TGTGCCAGCAGCGACGACCCTATGGACAGGGAGGGCAATCAGCCCCAGCATTTT	CASSDDPMDREGNQPQHF
TRBV9	TRBJ2-1	-	-	TGTGCCAGCAGCGTAGTGGGGGAGCCCTACAATGAGCAGTTCTTC	CASSVVGEPYNEQFF
TRBV30	TRBJ2-5	-	TRBD1	TGTGCCTGGAGTGCACGGAGACAGGGCCGGACCCAGTACTTC	CAWSARRQGRTQYF
TRBV28	TRBJ1-5	-	TRBD1	TGTGCCAGCCAAAACACTCCGTGGGACAGGGGTCTCTGGCAGCCCCAGCATTTT	CASQNTPWDRGLWQPQHF
TRBV5-1	TRBJ2-7	few	TRBD2	TGCGCCAGCAGCTTGGCTGGGACTAGCGGGAGGGCGTCCTACGAGCAGTACTTC	CASSLAGTSGRASYEQYF
TRBV27	TRBJ2-7	-	-	TGTGCCAGCAGTTTAGTTGCGGCCTACGAGCAGTACTTC	CASSLVAAYEQYF
TRBV28	TRBJ1-3	-	TRBD1	TGTGCCAGCAGGTGGGACAGGGGTCTTCTCTCTGGAAACACCATATATTTT	CASRWDRGLLSGNTIYF
TRBV5-1	TRBJ1-5	-	-	TGCGCCAGCAGCTTGGAAGGAGTTAGCAATCAGCCCCAGCATTTT	CASSLEGVSNQPQHF
TRBV10-3	TRBJ1-3	once	TRBD1	TGTGCCATCACCCCGGGACAGGGGACAAGAAACACCATATATTTT	CAITPGQGTRNTIYF